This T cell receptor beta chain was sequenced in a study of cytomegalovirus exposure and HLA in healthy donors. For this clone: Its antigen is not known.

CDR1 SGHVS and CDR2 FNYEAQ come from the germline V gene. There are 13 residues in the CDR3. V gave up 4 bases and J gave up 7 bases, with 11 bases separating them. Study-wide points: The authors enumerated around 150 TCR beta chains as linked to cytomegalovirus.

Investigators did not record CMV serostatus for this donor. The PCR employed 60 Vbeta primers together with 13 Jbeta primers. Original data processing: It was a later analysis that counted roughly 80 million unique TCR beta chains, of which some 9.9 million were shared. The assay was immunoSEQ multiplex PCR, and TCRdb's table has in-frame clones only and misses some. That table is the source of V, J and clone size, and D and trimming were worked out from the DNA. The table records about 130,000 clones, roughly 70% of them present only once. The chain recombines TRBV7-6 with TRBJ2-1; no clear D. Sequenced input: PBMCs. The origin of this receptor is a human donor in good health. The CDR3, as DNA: TGTGCCAGCAGCTCCCTCCCTGAGAATGAGCAGTTCTTC. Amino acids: CASSSLPENEQFF.